The T cell receptor (beta chain) under discussion was sequenced for a study of shared clonotypes between healthy human individuals. Sequenced by immunoSEQ multiplex PCR; TCRdb stores in-frame clones only, minus some. The sample has 2 million to 2.5 million clones, around 96% seen once; the top ten hold about 1.1%. This clone was counted once. Its antigen remains unidentified. Whole-study findings and limits: Naive subsets tended to show greater estimated richness than memory subsets.

CD45RO-negative cells were positively selected for CCR7, leaving out terminally differentiated effector memory CD45RA+ cells. The CDR3 extends over 15 amino acids. CDR1 SNHLY and CDR2 FYNNEI come from the germline V gene. V lost 3 bases, J lost 0 bases, and 8 bases lay in between. Sequencing was done on a sample of naive CD8+ T cells sorted from blood. The sequence was obtained from a man younger than 35 in good health. This chain uses TRBV2 with TRBJ1-4; D is unclear. The CDR3 region is CASSEDGSTNEKLFF. The CDR3, as DNA: TGTGCCAGCAGTGAGGACGGGTCAACTAATGAAAAACTGTTTTTT.